These 16 T cell receptor beta chains were sequenced from one sample in a study of T-cell memory formation after mild COVID-19. Via MiXCR, TCRdb re-called the 5' RACE reads, giving one row per CDR3 protein. Of over 25,000 distinct CDR3 sequences listed, under 25% were seen once; the top ten hold roughly 1.4%. Sequenced: PBMCs or a T cell subset sorted from them (not recorded which). These receptors were collected from an adult who had mild COVID-19 (a few samples of this study predate the infection). Cell type and time point are not known.

In its sample, this clonotype was seen many times. The V and J genes are TRBV3-1 and TRBJ2-3; TRBD2 agrees at 7 bases. V gave up 7 bases and J gave up 5 bases; unmatched junction bases: 9. The CDR3 runs to 14 residues. Per the germline V gene, CDR1 is LGHDT and CDR2 is YNNKEL (reference sequence). The CDR3 loop reads CASILSGVGDTQYF. The DNA of the CDR3 is TGTGCCAGCATCCTCAGCGGGGTGGGAGATACGCAGTATTTT.

This clonotype was seen repeatedly, ten times or more. This chain joins TRBV5-1 and TRBJ2-2; tentatively, D is TRBD1 or TRBD2 (5 bases each). The CDR3 is made up of 15 amino acids. Trimming pared 3 bases from V and 1 base from J, leaving 10 bases between. Germline CDR1 is SGHRS and CDR2 is YFSETQ. This CDR3 reads CASSSGPLNTGELFF. CDR3 bases: TGCGCCAGCAGCTCGGGACCACTGAACACCGGGGAGCTGTTTTTT.

This clonotype occurred many times. CDR3 in amino acids: CASSLALGGARNEQFF. CDR3 DNA sequence: TGTGCCAGCAGCTTAGCGCTAGGAGGAGCGCGGAATGAGCAGTTCTTC. This chain joins TRBV7-9 and TRBJ2-1, with D maybe TRBD2 (5 bases). CDR1 SEHNR and CDR2 FQNEAQ come from the germline V gene (reference sequence). This CDR3 region has 16 residues. V lost 0 bases and J 7 bases, leaving 16 bases between the germline ends. Looking up the rest from reference TRBV7-9 and TRBJ2-1 gives the full variable domain: DTGVSQNPRHKITKRGQNVTFRCDPISEHNRLYWYRQTLGQGPEFLTYFQNEAQLEKSRLLSDRFSAERPKGSFSTLEIQRTEQGDSAMYLCASSLALGGARNEQFFGPGTRLTVL.

Ten or more counts support this clonotype. The chain recombines TRBV7-2 with TRBJ2-3; D might be TRBD2 (6 bases). V lost 5 bases, J lost 6 bases, and 15 bases lay in between. CDR1 and CDR2 (germline): SGHTA, FQGNSA. The CDR3 totals 14 residues. Written as DNA, the CDR3 is TGTGCCAGCAGCCCAGGGTTAGCGGCGGATACGCAGTATTTT. This translates into CASSPGLAADTQYF. The full variable domain, in which reference TRBV7-2 and TRBJ2-3 provide the parts outside the CDR3, is GAGVSQSPSNKVTEKGKDVELRCDPISGHTALYWYRQSLGQGLEFLIYFQGNSAPDKSGLPSDRFSAERTGGSVSTLTIQRTQQEDSAVYLCASSPGLAADTQYFGPGTRLTVL.

Ten or more counts support this clonotype. The J gene is TRBJ2-7, the V gene TRBV4-2; 8 bases agree with TRBD2. The CDR3 sequence is 14 residues long. V dropped 0 bases and J dropped 3; count of bases not matched to a gene: 1. The germline V gene has CDR1 LGHNA and CDR2 YNFKEQ. The CDR3 loop is CASSQDGTSYEQYF. The CDR3 DNA follows: TGTGCCAGCAGCCAAGACGGGACTAGCTACGAGCAGTACTTC.

Many counts were recorded for this clonotype. The chain carries TRBV7-9 and TRBJ1-1, with D unresolved. With 0 bases removed from V and 0 bases from J, the gap between germline ends came to 8 bases. Germline V gives CDR1 SEHNR, CDR2 FQNEAQ (reference sequence). The length of the CDR3 is 15 residues. The CDR3 loop is CASSLASPMNTEAFF. The CDR3 nucleotides are TGTGCCAGCAGCTTAGCATCCCCCATGAACACTGAAGCTTTCTTT.

J is TRBJ2-7 and V is TRBV7-9, with 9 bases matching TRBD2. The CDR3 is 16 amino acids. The germline V gene has CDR1 SEHNR and CDR2 FQNEAQ (reference sequence). The ends lost 3 bases at V and 2 bases at J; junction bases unmatched: 8. Here the CDR3 reads CASSFSQREVTYEQYF. In DNA, the CDR3 is TGTGCCAGCAGCTTCTCCCAGCGGGAGGTGACCTACGAGCAGTACTTC.

This clonotype has a single count. The rearrangement links TRBV7-6 to TRBJ2-5; the D is unclear. The V gene lost 0 bases and the J gene lost 3 bases, with 11 bases spanning the gap. Germline V gives CDR1 SGHVS, CDR2 FNYEAQ. There are 15 residues in the CDR3. The CDR3 DNA sequence: TGTGCCAGCAGCTTAGCAAGGCTACCTAAAGAGACCCAGTACTTC. Its translation is CASSLARLPKETQYF.

This clonotype was seen many times. The chain links TRBV6-5 to TRBJ1-5; D unresolved. V was cut by 5 bases and J by 1 base, with 9 bases left in between. In germline, CDR1 is MNHEY, CDR2 SVGAGI. The CDR3 runs to 14 residues. The CDR3 sequence is CASSKHDSNQPQHF. The CDR3 bases are TGTGCCAGCAGTAAACACGACAGCAATCAGCCCCAGCATTTT.

There are many counts of this clonotype. This chain connects TRBV27 to TRBJ2-1; a possible D gene is TRBD2 (5 bases). V lost 6 bases and J lost 3, with 15 bases in between. The CDR3 has 15 residues. The germline CDR1 and CDR2 sequences are MNHEY and SMNVEV (reference sequence). The CDR3: CASSKKRTGYNEQFF. The DNA of the CDR3 is TGTGCCAGCAGCAAAAAGCGGACCGGCTACAATGAGCAGTTCTTC.

This clonotype was recorded many times. CDR3 bases: TGTGCCAGCAGTTTTAGTAAGGCTGAGCAGTTCTTC. Amino acid sequence: CASSFSKAEQFF. The V call is TRBV12-3 or TRBV12-4, the J call TRBJ2-1; D gene unclear. The V end lost 3 bases, the J end lost 9 bases, and 9 bases lay between the germline ends. The CDR3 length is 12 residues.

V usage is TRBV13 and J usage is TRBJ1-1, with D perhaps matching TRBD1 (5 bases). Per the germline V gene, CDR1 is PRHDT and CDR2 is FYEKMQ (reference sequence). The V and J ends lost 3 bases and 1 base respectively, with 12 bases between them. The CDR3 has 15 residues. The CDR3, as DNA: TGTGCCAGCAGCTTCGGGGACCGAGGGAACACTGAAGCTTTCTTT. Translation: CASSFGDRGNTEAFF. The entire variable domain, with the rest obtained from reference TRBV13 and TRBJ1-1, is as follows: AAGVIQSPRHLIKEKRETATLKCYPIPRHDTVYWYQQGPGQDPQFLISFYEKMQSDKGSIPDRFSAQQFSDYHSELNMSSLELGDSALYFCASSFGDRGNTEAFFGQGTRLTVV.

CDR3 sequence (DNA): TGTGCCAGCGGAACTGAAGCTTTCTTT. Translating it yields CASGTEAFF. The chain uses TRBV12-3 or TRBV12-4 and TRBJ1-1, with no clear D. The CDR3 loop spans 9 amino acids. V dropped 8 bases and J dropped 5 bases, with 3 bases sitting between them.

As DNA, the CDR3 is TGTGCCAGCAGCTACTCGGGACAGAGCTACAATGAGCAGTTCTTC. Translation: CASSYSGQSYNEQFF. The chain carries TRBV7-9 and TRBJ2-1; 7 positions agree with TRBD1. Germline lookup yields CDR1 SEHNR and CDR2 FQNEAQ (reference sequence). The CDR3 totals 15 residues. V dropped 4 bases and J dropped 3; count of bases not matched to a gene: 6.

In its sample, this clonotype ranks as medium-sized. This chain uses TRBV5-1 with TRBJ1-4, with 7 bases that match TRBD1. The CDR3 totals 15 residues. The germline V gene encodes CDR1 SGHRS and CDR2 YFSETQ. With 4 bases clipped from V and 6 bases from J, the junction kept 9 bases outside the gene matches. Written as DNA, the CDR3 is TGCGCCAGCAGCGGAGAGGGACAGCCATATGAAAAACTGTTTTTT. It translates to CASSGEGQPYEKLFF.

This clonotype appeared many times. The chain has TRBV15 and TRBJ1-2, with 10 bases lining up with TRBD1. The V segment lost 0 bases and the J segment 3 bases; nucleotides outside the gene matches: 1. CDR1 is LNHNV, CDR2 YYDKDF, per germline (reference sequence). CDR3 length equals 15 residues. CDR3 sequence reads: CATSREGTGDYGYTF. The CDR3 region has the DNA TGTGCCACCAGCAGAGAGGGGACAGGGGACTATGGCTACACCTTC.